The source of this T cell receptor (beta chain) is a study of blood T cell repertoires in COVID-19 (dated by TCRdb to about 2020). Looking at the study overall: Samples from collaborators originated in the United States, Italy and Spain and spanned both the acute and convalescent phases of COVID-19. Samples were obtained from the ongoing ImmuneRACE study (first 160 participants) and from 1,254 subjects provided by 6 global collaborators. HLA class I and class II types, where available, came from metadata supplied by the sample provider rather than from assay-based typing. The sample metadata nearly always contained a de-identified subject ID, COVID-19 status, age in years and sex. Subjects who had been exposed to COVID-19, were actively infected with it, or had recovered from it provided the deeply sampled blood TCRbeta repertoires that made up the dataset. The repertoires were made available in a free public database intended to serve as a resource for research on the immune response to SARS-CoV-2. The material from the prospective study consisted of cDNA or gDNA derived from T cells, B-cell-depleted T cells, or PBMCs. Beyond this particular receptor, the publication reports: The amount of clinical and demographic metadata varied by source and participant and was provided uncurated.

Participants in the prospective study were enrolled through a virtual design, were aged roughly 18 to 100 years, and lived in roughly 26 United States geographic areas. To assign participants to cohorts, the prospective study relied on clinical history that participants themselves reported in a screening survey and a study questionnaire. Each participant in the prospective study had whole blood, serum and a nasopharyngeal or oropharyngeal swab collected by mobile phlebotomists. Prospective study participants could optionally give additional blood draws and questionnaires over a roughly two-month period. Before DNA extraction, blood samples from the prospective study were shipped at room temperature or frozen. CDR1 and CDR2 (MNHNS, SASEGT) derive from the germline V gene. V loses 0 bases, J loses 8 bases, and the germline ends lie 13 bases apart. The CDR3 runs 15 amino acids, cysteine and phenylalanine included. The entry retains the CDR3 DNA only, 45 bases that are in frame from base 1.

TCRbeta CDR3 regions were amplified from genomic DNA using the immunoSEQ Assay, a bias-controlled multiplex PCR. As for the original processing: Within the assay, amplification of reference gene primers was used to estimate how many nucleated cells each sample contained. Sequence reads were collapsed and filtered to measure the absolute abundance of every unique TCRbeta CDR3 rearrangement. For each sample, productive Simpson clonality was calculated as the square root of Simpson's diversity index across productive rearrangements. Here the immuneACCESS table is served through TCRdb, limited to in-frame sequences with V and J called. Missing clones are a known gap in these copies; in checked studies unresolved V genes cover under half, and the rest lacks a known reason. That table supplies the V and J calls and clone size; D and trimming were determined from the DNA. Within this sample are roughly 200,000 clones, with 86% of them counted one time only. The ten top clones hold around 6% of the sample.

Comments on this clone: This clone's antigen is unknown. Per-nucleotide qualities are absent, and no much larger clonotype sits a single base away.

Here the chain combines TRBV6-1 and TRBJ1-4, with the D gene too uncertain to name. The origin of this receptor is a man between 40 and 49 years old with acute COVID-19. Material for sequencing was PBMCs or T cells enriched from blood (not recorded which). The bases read TGTGCCAGCAGTGAAGCGCGGCCTCAGCGAGAAAAACTGTTTTTT. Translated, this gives CASSEARPQREKLFF.